The 9 T cell receptor beta chains presented below share a single source sample, sequenced in a study of response to subunit inactivated influenza vaccine. TCRdb redid the calling of the RT-PCR reads with MiXCR, one entry per CDR3 protein. The data contain 180,000 or so distinct CDR3 sequences, 9.5% to 15% of them seen just once; the ten biggest clones take up 29%. The same specimen was also included in a second study, on T cells expressing NK-cell markers. That source reports: Template switching by 5'RACE with UMIs generated the TCR beta cDNA.

The material was CD8+ T cells sorted from PBMCs, obtained 11 to 12 days after vaccination. Source of these receptors: a man aged 50 to 60 who received an inactivated influenza vaccine.

This clonotype was counted a few times. The chain has TRBV2 and TRBJ2-4; D might be TRBD1 (6 bases). Germline V CDR1 and CDR2: SNHLY, FYNNEI. The V and J ends lost 6 bases and 2 bases respectively, with 11 bases between them. This CDR3 is built from 14 residues. The CDR3 protein is CASRATGTKNIQYF. CDR3 coding DNA: TGTGCCAGCAGAGCAACAGGGACCAAAAACATTCAGTACTTC.

Many counts were recorded for this clonotype. The genes are TRBV11-2 and TRBJ1-2; D may be TRBD1 (5 bases). V was cut by 0 bases and J by 4 bases, with 9 bases left in between. The CDR3 is made up of 14 amino acids. Looked up from germline, CDR1 is SGHAT and CDR2 is FQNNGV. The CDR3 protein is CASSLEQVPYGYTF. DNA for the CDR3: TGTGCCAGCAGCTTAGAACAGGTCCCCTATGGCTACACCTTC.

CDR3 region: CSVEIGDAYEQYF. The DNA of the CDR3 is TGCAGCGTTGAGATAGGGGACGCCTACGAGCAGTACTTC. This chain links TRBV29-1 with TRBJ2-7; D assignment may be TRBD1 or TRBD2 (5 bases each). The length of the CDR3 is 13 residues. V was clipped by 3 bases and J by 2 bases, with 11 bases between them. Germline-derived CDR1 and CDR2 are SQVTM and ANQGSEA.

This clonotype occurred many times. This chain links TRBV29-1 with TRBJ2-1; 8 nucleotides agree with TRBD1. Germline loops: CDR1 SQVTM, CDR2 ANQGSEA. This CDR3 is built from 16 residues. V gave up 1 base and J gave up 4 bases; unmatched junction bases: 9. In DNA form, the CDR3 reads TGCAGCGTTGAAGGAGGAGGACAGGGAAATTACAATGAGCAGTTCTTC. It codes for CSVEGGGQGNYNEQFF.

The table lists this clonotype with a few counts. The V and J genes are TRBV7-9 and TRBJ1-2, with 7 bases identical to TRBD1. The CDR3 sequence is 15 residues long. Trimming took 6 bases from V and 4 from J; bases not matched to a gene: 11. Germline lookup yields CDR1 SEHNR and CDR2 FQNEAQ (reference sequence). CDR3: CASSPGTEFSYGYTF. The CDR3 nucleotides read TGTGCCAGCAGTCCCGGGACAGAGTTTAGCTATGGCTACACCTTC.

This clonotype came up a few times. J is TRBJ1-5 and V is TRBV28, with unresolved D. There are 13 residues in the CDR3. CDR1 and CDR2 from the germline V gene are MDHEN and SYDVKM. Trimming shortened V by 7 bases and J by 9 bases, and 16 bases separated the two germline ends. This chain's CDR3 is CASNVVAYSPQHF. The CDR3 DNA reads as TGTGCCAGCAATGTAGTGGCCTATTCGCCCCAGCATTTT.

This sequence joins TRBV12-3 or TRBV12-4 and TRBJ2-7; D is ambiguous. V was pared by 5 bases and J by 5 bases, with 7 bases between. CDR3 length: 11 residues. The CDR3 here is CASSGPDEQYF. The CDR3 bases are TGTGCCAGCAGTGGGCCCGACGAGCAGTACTTC.

This clonotype was seen at least ten times. This chain links TRBV12-3 or TRBV12-4 with TRBJ1-2, with D unclear. V lost 6 bases and J 4 bases, leaving 9 bases between the germline ends. This CDR3 spans 12 amino acids. CDR3 in amino acids: CASRLGGYGYTF. CDR3 nucleotides: TGTGCCAGCAGGCTCGGTGGCTATGGCTACACCTTC.

The sample holds many counts of this clonotype. The chain carries TRBV3-1 and TRBJ1-1; TRBD1 agrees at 8 bases. V lost 1 base and J lost 0; bases outside the gene matches: 4. The CDR3 is 16 residues long. CDR1 and CDR2 (germline): LGHDT, YNNKEL (reference sequence). CDR3 bases: TGTGCCAGCAGCCAAGCGCAGGGGGCATTGAACACTGAAGCTTTCTTT. It specifies CASSQAQGALNTEAFF.